These T cell receptor beta chains were read from a single sample in a study of cytomegalovirus exposure and HLA in healthy donors. Only in-frame clones appear in the TCRdb table, and some are missing; sequencing was by immunoSEQ multiplex PCR. The data contain about 160,000 clones, roughly 90% of them seen just once; the ten biggest clones take up about a tenth. The specimen sequenced was PBMCs. All receptors come from a woman aged 18 to 35 in good health and CMV-seropositive. CDR3s include the opening cysteine and the closing phenylalanine or tryptophan. The size of a clone is reported for some rows only, either as once, few or many, or as a class for expanded clones.

abundance: .
v_gene: TRBV11-3
j_gene: TRBJ1-1
CDR3aa: CASSLEGIIQGPMNTEAFF

abundance: .
v_gene: TRBV11-3
j_gene: TRBJ2-5
CDR3aa: CASSFGETQYF

abundance: .
v_gene: TRBV19
j_gene: TRBJ2-7
CDR3aa: CASSTRWYTYEQYF

abundance: .
v_gene: TRBV29-1
j_gene: TRBJ1-2
CDR3aa: CSVDRPGQAFVQYGYTF

abundance: .
v_gene: TRBV30
j_gene: TRBJ1-4
CDR3aa: CAWSVKAGRNEKLFF

abundance: .
v_gene: TRBV19
j_gene: TRBJ2-3
CDR3aa: CASSILVQASTDTQYF

abundance: .
v_gene: TRBV6-5
j_gene: TRBJ2-2
CDR3aa: CASSTETGLTGELFF

abundance: .
v_gene: TRBV30
j_gene: TRBJ1-5
CDR3aa: CAWSVGVRQPQHF

abundance: .
v_gene: TRBV9
j_gene: TRBJ1-3
CDR3aa: CASSVGQTVSGNTIYF

abundance: .
v_gene: TRBV11-2
j_gene: TRBJ2-7
CDR3aa: CASSLGASYEQYF

abundance: .
v_gene: TRBV7-2
j_gene: TRBJ1-1
CDR3aa: CASSPPGGTEAFF

abundance: .
v_gene: TRBV14
j_gene: TRBJ2-1
CDR3aa: CASSQYVREPYNEQFF

abundance: .
v_gene: TRBV28
j_gene: TRBJ1-3
CDR3aa: CASSLGGGHHSGNTIYF

abundance: .
v_gene: TRBV28
j_gene: TRBJ2-1
CDR3aa: CASRRPLQGLAGNEQFF

abundance: .
v_gene: TRBV6-1
j_gene: TRBJ1-2
CDR3aa: CASIDPGTLDGYTF

abundance: .
v_gene: TRBV5-1
j_gene: TRBJ2-3
CDR3aa: CASSFTPATGTGVTDTQYF

abundance: .
v_gene: TRBV11-2
j_gene: TRBJ2-7
CDR3aa: CASSPTILRGSEQYF

abundance: .
v_gene: TRBV9
j_gene: TRBJ1-5
CDR3aa: CASSATGMDQPQHF

abundance: .
v_gene: TRBV6-5
j_gene: TRBJ2-3
CDR3aa: CASSLLAGGRDTQYF

abundance: .
v_gene: TRBV27
j_gene: TRBJ1-4
CDR3aa: CASSFYRGHVEKLFF

abundance: .
v_gene: TRBV5-4
j_gene: TRBJ2-1
CDR3aa: CASSLGGPSYNEQFF

abundance: .
v_gene: TRBV4-1
j_gene: TRBJ1-4
CDR3aa: CASSQVSATNEKLFF

abundance: .
v_gene: TRBV4-1
j_gene: TRBJ2-3
CDR3aa: CASSQVVREDTQYF

abundance: .
v_gene: TRBV18
j_gene: TRBJ1-1
CDR3aa: CASSPRGGSNTEAFF

abundance: .
v_gene: TRBV11-3
j_gene: TRBJ2-3
CDR3aa: CASSTRQGADTQYF

abundance: once
v_gene: TRBV4-1
j_gene: TRBJ1-2
CDR3aa: CASSQELTSLYGYTF

abundance: .
v_gene: TRBV5-5
j_gene: TRBJ2-1
CDR3aa: CASSLGLAGADNEQFF

abundance: .
v_gene: TRBV7-9
j_gene: TRBJ1-5
CDR3aa: CASSSTRNSNQPQHF

abundance: .
v_gene: TRBV28
j_gene: TRBJ2-5
CDR3aa: CASSLGTSGRVREETQYF